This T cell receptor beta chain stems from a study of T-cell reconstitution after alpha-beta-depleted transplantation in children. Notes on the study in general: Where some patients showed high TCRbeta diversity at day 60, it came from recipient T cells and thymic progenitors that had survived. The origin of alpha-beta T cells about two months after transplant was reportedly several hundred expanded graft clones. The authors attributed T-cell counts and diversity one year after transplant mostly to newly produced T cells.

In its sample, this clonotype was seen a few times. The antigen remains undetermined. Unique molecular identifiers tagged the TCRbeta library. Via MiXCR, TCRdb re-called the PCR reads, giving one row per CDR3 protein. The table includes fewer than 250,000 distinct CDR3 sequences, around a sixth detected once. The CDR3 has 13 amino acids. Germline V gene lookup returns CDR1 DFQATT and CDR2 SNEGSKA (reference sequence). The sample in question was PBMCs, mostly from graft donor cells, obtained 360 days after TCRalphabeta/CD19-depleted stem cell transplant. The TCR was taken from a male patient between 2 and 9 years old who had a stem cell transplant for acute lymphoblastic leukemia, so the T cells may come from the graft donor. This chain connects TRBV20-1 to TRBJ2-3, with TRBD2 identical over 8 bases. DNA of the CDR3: TGCACGGGTCTCGGGGGGGAAGGAGATACGCAGTATTTT. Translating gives CTGLGGEGDTQYF.